This TCR beta chain was captured by sequencing in a study of shared clonotypes between healthy human individuals. Deletions cut 6 bases from V and 3 bases from J, with 9 bases between. Germline V gene sequence: CDR1 ENHRY, CDR2 SYGVKD. The CDR3 is made up of 12 amino acids. Profiling relied on immunoSEQ multiplex PCR, and the TCRdb table lists in-frame clones only, not all of them. The profile covers about 870,000 clones, with roughly 92% appearing a single time and 24% taken by the ten largest. Selected positively for CCR7 and CD45RO-negative, naive CD8 cells excluded terminally differentiated effector memory CD45RA+ cells.

This chain joins TRBV10-3 and TRBJ2-7; D is unclear. The sequence was obtained from a man aged 25 to 40 in good health. Sequencing used naive CD8+ T cells sorted from blood. Here the CDR3 DNA reads TGTGCCATCAGAACCGACGACTACGAGCAGTACTTC. Encoded protein: CAIRTDDYEQYF.